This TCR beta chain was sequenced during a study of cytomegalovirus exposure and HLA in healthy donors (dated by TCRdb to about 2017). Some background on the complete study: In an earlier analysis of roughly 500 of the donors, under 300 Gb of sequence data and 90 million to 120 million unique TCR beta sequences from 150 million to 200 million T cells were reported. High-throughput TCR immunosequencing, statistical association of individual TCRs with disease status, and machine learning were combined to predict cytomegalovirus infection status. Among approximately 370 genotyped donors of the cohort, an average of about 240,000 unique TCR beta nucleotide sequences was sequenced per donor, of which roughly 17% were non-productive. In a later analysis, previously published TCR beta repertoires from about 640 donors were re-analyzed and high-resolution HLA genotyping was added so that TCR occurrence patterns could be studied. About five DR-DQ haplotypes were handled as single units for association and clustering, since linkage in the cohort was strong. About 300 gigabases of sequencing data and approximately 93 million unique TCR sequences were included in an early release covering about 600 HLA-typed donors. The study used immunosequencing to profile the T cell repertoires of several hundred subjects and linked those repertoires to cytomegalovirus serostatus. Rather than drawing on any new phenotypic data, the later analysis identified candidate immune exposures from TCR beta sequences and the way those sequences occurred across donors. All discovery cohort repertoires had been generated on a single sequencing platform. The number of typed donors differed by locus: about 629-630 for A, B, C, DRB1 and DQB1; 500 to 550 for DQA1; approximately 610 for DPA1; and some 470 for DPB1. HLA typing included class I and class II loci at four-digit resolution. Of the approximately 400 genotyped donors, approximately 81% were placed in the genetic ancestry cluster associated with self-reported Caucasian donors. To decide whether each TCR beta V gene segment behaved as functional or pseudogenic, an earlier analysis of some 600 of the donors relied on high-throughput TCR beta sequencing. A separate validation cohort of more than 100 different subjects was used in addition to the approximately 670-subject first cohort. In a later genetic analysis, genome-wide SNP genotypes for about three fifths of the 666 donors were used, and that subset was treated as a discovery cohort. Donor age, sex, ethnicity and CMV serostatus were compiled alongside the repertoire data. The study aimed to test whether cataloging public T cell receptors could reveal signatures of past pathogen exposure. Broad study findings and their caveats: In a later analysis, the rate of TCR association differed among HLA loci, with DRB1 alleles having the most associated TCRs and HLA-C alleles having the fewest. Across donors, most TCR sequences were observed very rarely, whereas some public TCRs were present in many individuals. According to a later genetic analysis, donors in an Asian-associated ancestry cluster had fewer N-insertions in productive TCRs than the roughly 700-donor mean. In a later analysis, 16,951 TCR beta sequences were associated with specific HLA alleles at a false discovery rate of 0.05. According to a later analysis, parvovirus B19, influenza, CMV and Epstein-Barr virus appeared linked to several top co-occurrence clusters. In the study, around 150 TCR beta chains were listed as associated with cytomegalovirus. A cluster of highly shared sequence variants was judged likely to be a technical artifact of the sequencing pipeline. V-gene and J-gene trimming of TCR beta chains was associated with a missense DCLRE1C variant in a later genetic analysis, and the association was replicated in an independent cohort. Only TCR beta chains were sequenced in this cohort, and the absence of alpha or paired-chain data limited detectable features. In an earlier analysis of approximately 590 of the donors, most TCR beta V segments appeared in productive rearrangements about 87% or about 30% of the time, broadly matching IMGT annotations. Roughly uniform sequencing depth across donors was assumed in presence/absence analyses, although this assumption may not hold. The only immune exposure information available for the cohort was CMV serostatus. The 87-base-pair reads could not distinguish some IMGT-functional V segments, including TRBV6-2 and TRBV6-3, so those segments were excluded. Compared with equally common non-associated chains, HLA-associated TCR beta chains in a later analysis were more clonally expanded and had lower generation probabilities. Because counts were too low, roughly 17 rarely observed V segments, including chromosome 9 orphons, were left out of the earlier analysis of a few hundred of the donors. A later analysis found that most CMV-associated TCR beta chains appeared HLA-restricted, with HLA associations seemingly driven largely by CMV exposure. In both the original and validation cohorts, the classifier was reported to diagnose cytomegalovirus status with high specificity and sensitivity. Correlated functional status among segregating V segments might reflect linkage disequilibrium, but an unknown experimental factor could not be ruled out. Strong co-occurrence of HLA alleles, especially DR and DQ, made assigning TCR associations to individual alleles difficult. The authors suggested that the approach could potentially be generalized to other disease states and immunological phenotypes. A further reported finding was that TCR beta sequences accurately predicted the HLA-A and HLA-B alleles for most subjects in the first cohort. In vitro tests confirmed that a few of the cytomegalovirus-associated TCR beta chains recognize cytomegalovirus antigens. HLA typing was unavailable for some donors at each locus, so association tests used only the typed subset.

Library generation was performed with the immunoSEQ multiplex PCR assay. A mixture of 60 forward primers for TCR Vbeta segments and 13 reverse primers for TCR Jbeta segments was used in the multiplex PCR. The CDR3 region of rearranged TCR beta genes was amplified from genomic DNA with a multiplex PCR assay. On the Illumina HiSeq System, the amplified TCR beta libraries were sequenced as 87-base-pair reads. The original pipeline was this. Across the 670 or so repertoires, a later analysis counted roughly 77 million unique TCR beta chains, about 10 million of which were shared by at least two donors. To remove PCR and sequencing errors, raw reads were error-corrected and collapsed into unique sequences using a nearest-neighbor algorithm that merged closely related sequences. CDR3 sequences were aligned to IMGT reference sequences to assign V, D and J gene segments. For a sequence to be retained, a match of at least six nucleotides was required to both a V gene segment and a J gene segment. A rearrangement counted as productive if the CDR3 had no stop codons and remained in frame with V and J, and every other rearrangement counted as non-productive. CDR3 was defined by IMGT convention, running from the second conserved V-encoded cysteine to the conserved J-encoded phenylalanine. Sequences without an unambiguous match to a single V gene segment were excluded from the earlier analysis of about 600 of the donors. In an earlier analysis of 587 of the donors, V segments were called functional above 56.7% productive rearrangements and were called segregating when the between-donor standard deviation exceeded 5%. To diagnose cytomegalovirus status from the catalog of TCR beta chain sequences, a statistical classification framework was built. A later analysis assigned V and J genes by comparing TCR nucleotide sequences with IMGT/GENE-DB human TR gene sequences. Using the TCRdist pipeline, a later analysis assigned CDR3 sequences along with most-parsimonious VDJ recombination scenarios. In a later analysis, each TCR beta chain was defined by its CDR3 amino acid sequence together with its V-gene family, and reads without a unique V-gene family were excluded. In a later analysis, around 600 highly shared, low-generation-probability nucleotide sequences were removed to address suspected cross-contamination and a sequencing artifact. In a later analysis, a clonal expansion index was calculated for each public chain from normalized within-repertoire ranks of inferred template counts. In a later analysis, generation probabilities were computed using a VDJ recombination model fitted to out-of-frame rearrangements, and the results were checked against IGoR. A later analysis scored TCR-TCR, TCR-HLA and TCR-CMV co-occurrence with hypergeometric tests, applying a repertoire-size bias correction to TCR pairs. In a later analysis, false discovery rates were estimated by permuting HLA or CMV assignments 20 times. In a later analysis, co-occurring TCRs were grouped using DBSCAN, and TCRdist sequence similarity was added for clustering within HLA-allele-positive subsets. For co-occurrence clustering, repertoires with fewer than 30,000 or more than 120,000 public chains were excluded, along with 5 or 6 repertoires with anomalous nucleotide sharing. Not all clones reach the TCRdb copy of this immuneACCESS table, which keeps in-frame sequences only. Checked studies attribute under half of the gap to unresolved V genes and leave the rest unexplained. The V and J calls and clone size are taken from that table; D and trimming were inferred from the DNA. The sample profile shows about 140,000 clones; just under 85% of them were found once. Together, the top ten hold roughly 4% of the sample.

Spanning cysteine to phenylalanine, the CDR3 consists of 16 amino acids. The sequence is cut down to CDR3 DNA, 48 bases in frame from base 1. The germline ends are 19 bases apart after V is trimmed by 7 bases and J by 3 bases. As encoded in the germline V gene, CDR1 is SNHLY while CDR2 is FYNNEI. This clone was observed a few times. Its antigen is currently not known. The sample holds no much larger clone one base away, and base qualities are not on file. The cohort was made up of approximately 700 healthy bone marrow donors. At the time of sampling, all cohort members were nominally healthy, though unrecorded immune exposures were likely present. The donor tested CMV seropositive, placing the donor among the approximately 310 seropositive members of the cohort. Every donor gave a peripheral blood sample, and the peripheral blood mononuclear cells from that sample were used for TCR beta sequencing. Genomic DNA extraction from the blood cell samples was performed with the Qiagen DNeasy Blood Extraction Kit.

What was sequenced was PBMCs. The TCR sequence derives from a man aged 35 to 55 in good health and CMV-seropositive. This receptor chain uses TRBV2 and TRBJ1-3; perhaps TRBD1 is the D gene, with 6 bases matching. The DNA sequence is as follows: TGTGCCAGCAACCAAGCGGGGGCCTCGGGTGGAAACACCATATATTTT. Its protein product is CASNQAGASGGNTIYF.